Listed below are T cell receptor beta chains from one sample, sequenced in a study of T cells in Graves' hyperthyroidism and ophthalmopathy. TCRdb ran MiXCR on the multiplex PCR reads and lists one entry per CDR3 protein. The repertoire holds just over 550,000 distinct CDR3 sequences, with 40% to 55% as singletons. Material: peripheral blood or thyroid tissue (not recorded which). The receptors were gathered from a young woman with Graves' hyperthyroidism. Both conserved end residues are part of each CDR3. The order of the fields is J gene, V gene, clone size, D gene, CDR3 protein, CDR3 DNA. D genes are given only for firm matches. A clone size is listed for some rows: how often the clone was seen (once, few, many), or a class if it is expanded.

TRBJ1-5,TRBV7-9,NA,NA,CASSSGRYSNQPQHF,TGTGCCAGCAGCTCGGGACGGTATAGCAATCAGCCCCAGCATTTT
TRBJ1-2,TRBV12-3/TRBV12-4,NA,NA,CASSLWEDGYTF,TGTGCCAGCAGTTTGTGGGAGGACGGCTACACCTTC
TRBJ1-2,TRBV20-1,NA,TRBD1,CSARQGEAGYTF,TGCAGTGCTCGACAGGGAGAGGCTGGCTACACCTTC
TRBJ1-2,TRBV9,many,TRBD1,CASSPGTGELGYTF,TGTGCCAGCAGCCCAGGGACAGGGGAACTTGGCTACACCTTC
TRBJ1-1,TRBV12-3/TRBV12-4,few,TRBD1,CASSRTGTGDETFF,TGTGCCAGCAGTCGGACCGGGACAGGGGACGAAACTTTCTTT
TRBJ1-2,TRBV29-1,many,NA,CSVQEGSYGYTF,TGCAGCGTTCAGGAGGGTTCCTATGGCTACACCTTC
TRBJ2-5,TRBV11-1,once,NA,CASSPPTGGKGETQYF,TGTGCCAGCTCACCACCTACTGGAGGGAAAGGAGAGACCCAGTACTTC
TRBJ1-2,TRBV9,NA,TRBD1,CASSFTGTEGLSGYTF,TGTGCCAGCAGCTTTACCGGGACAGAGGGACTTTCTGGCTACACCTTC
TRBJ1-4,TRBV2,NA,TRBD1,CASAARDRDEKLFF,TGTGCCAGCGCGGCCCGGGACAGGGATGAAAAACTGTTTTTT
TRBJ2-7,TRBV20-1,NA,TRBD2,CSAKREIYEQYF,TGCAGTGCTAAGCGGGAGATATACGAGCAGTACTTC
TRBJ1-3,TRBV7-8,few,NA,CASSLPDGRPSGNTIYF,TGTGCCAGCAGCTTACCGGACGGAAGGCCCTCTGGAAACACCATATATTTT
TRBJ2-7,TRBV5-1,NA,NA,CASSTNTGKASYEQYF,TGCGCCAGCAGCACCAATACAGGGAAGGCCTCCTACGAGCAGTACTTC
TRBJ1-1,TRBV7-2,NA,TRBD1,CASSGTGVNTEAFF,TGTGCCAGCAGCGGGACAGGAGTGAACACTGAAGCTTTCTTT
TRBJ2-7,TRBV7-9,few,NA,CASSPVALDSYEQYF,TGTGCCAGCAGCCCCGTTGCGCTAGACTCCTACGAGCAGTACTTC
TRBJ2-5,TRBV7-6,many,TRBD2,CASTPVLAGVETQYF,TGTGCCAGCACCCCAGTGTTAGCGGGAGTTGAGACCCAGTACTTC
TRBJ2-7,TRBV2,NA,NA,CASRAERKGWYEQYF,TGTGCCAGCAGGGCGGAAAGGAAGGGTTGGTACGAGCAGTACTTC
TRBJ2-5,TRBV9,few,NA,CASSASEYQETQYF,TGTGCCAGCAGCGCTTCAGAGTACCAAGAGACCCAGTACTTC
TRBJ1-2,TRBV6-1,few,TRBD1,CASSDRDRVYGYTF,TGTGCCAGCAGTGATAGGGACAGGGTCTATGGCTACACCTTC
TRBJ1-1,TRBV29-1,many,NA,CSVAENTEAFF,TGCAGCGTTGCAGAGAACACTGAAGCTTTCTTT
TRBJ1-1,TRBV5-1,NA,NA,CASSQPRETNTEAFF,TGCGCCAGCAGCCAGCCCCGGGAAACTAACACTGAAGCTTTCTTT
TRBJ1-3,TRBV24-1,many,TRBD1,CATSDSPGTANGNTIYF,TGTGCCACCAGTGATTCGCCCGGGACAGCTAATGGAAACACCATATATTTT
TRBJ2-7,TRBV2,few,NA,CASRGLGEQYF,TGTGCCAGCAGGGGCCTGGGAGAGCAGTACTTC
TRBJ2-7,TRBV6-5,once,TRBD1,CAISYSTGSLYEQYF,TGTGCCATCAGTTACTCGACAGGGTCTCTCTACGAGCAGTACTTC
TRBJ1-1,TRBV29-1,NA,TRBD1,CSDSRTGGSAFF,TGCAGCGACAGCAGGACAGGGGGATCGGCTTTCTTT
TRBJ2-5,TRBV10-3,NA,TRBD2,CASTHGAGGETQYF,TGTGCCAGCACCCACGGGGCGGGAGGGGAGACCCAGTACTTC
TRBJ2-7,TRBV9,NA,TRBD1,CASSPGSPGQGYEQYF,TGTGCCAGCTCACCAGGATCACCGGGACAGGGCTACGAGCAGTACTTC
TRBJ2-5,TRBV7-9,once,TRBD1,CASSSTWGQGNTQYF,TGTGCCAGCAGCTCTACCTGGGGACAGGGAAATACCCAGTACTTC
TRBJ1-2,TRBV7-2,NA,NA,CASSRGGRNYGYTF,TGTGCCAGCAGCCGGGGTGGCAGAAACTATGGCTACACCTTC
TRBJ1-1,TRBV2,NA,TRBD1,CASSLQTGTNTEAFF,TGTGCCAGCAGTTTACAGACAGGGACGAACACTGAAGCTTTCTTT
TRBJ2-1,TRBV24-1,NA,NA,CATGEGGNEQFF,TGTGCCACCGGAGAGGGAGGCAATGAGCAGTTCTTC
TRBJ2-5,TRBV7-2,NA,NA,CASVGGAVTQYF,TGTGCCAGCGTGGGGGGCGCGGTGACCCAGTACTTC
TRBJ1-5,TRBV20-1,NA,NA,CSARDPAHNQPQHF,TGCAGTGCTAGAGATCCGGCCCACAATCAGCCCCAGCATTTT
TRBJ2-7,TRBV7-9,many,NA,CATRSTYEQYF,TGTGCCACCAGGAGTACCTACGAGCAGTACTTC
TRBJ1-2,TRBV2,NA,TRBD1,CASGGTGEGYTF,TGTGCCAGCGGGGGGACAGGGGAAGGCTACACCTTC
TRBJ1-2,TRBV7-3,NA,NA,CASSLQLGRGSGYTF,TGTGCCAGCAGCCTCCAACTAGGGAGGGGAAGCGGCTACACCTTC
TRBJ1-1,TRBV10-3,once,NA,CAIGKNTEAFF,TGTGCCATCGGAAAGAACACTGAAGCTTTCTTT
TRBJ1-3,TRBV24-1,many,NA,CATSAGDDGNTIYF,TGTGCCACCAGTGCCGGGGATGATGGAAACACCATATATTTT